This TCR beta chain was captured by sequencing in a study of CD8+ T cells in alopecia areata. In each case, RNA was isolated and then reverse transcribed into cDNA as the sequencing template. Sequencing used immunoSEQ multiplex PCR; TCRdb keeps in-frame clones, though not all of them. This sample carries some 130,000 clones, 45% to 50% of them seen once, and the ten largest clones take 18%. This clone showed up just a few times. The antigen remains undetermined. Study results and caveats: Whereas mice showed it more clearly, TCR sharing across patients was murkier, possibly because of HLA. Alphabeta T cells residing in normal skin are also sequenced in scalp samples.

The V end was cut by 2 bases, the J end by 3 bases, with 11 bases between. The CDR3 runs 15 residues. CDR1 and CDR2 from the germline V gene are SGDLS and YYNGEE. Material: CD8+ T cells sorted from blood, obtained at week 0. The clonotype originates from a human donor with alopecia areata. The V gene is TRBV9, the J gene TRBJ2-2, with D maybe TRBD1 (6 bases). CDR3 region: CASSVKGGHTGELFF. In DNA form, the CDR3 reads TGTGCCAGCAGCGTGAAAGGGGGTCACACCGGGGAGCTGTTTTTT.